This TCR beta chain was recorded in a study of blood T cell repertoires in COVID-19. Turning to the study itself: Collection of acute and convalescent COVID-19 samples took place in the United States, Italy and Spain. PBMCs, B-cell-depleted T cells, or T cells were the source of the cDNA or gDNA that made up the material.

In terms of age and location, participants ranged from roughly 18 to 90 years and lived in around 22 US areas. Germline CDR1 reads SNHLY; CDR2 reads FYNNEI. The CDR3 loop spans 12 amino acids. V was cut by 3 bases and J by 9 bases, with 9 bases left in between. Data came from immunoSEQ multiplex PCR; TCRdb stores just in-frame clones and leaves some out. Of 310,000 or so clones listed, roughly 90% were seen once; the top ten hold approximately 9%. This chain uses TRBV2 with TRBJ1-5, with D perhaps TRBD1 (5 bases). The sequencing input was PBMCs or T cells enriched from blood (not recorded which). The sequence was collected from a woman between 18 and 30 years old who had recovered from COVID-19. The CDR3 nucleotides read TGTGCCAGCAGTGAGGCGGGACGGCCCCAGCATTTT. It encodes CASSEAGRPQHF. Variable domain in full (rest from reference TRBV2 and TRBJ1-5): EPEVTQTPSHQVTQMGQEVILRCVPISNHLYFYWYRQILGQKVEFLVSFYNNEISEKSEIFDDQFSVERPDGSNFTLKIRSTKLEDSAMYFCASSEAGRPQHFGDGTRLSIL.